These 19 T cell receptor beta chains were sequenced from one sample in a study of post-analysis software for immune sequencing data. Their recognized antigens are unknown. Unique molecular identifiers were present in the TCR beta cDNA libraries. TCRdb passed the PCR reads through MiXCR, listing each CDR3 protein once. The data contain hundreds of thousands of distinct CDR3 sequences, 25% to 30% of them singletons. Whole-study results and caveats: Among 4 or 5 TRBV segments more frequent in patients than controls were TRBV5-6, TRBV5-1 and TRBV20-1.

Sequencing was done on a sample of blood. The receptors derive from a girl between 10 and 17 years old with multiple sclerosis.

This clonotype was recorded a few times. This chain connects TRBV5-5 to TRBJ1-2; TRBD1 matches 8 bases. With V trimmed by 0 bases and J by 6 bases, 7 bases remained unmatched. Germline values: CDR1 SGHKS, CDR2 YYEKEE (reference sequence). There are 15 residues in the CDR3. As DNA, the CDR3 is TGTGCCAGCAGCTTGGGTACAGGGGGAAGTGATGGCTACACCTTC. Its translation: CASSLGTGGSDGYTF.

This clonotype was counted a few times. V gene TRBV7-9 combines with J gene TRBJ1-2; 7 bases map to TRBD1. Germline CDR1 SEHNR, CDR2 FQNEAQ (reference sequence). V shed 5 bases, J shed 4 bases, and the junction held 13 bases outside the gene matches. This CDR3 is 16 amino acids long. CDR3 bases: TGTGCCAGCAGCGAGCCAACTGGACAGGTTTCCTATGGCTACACCTTC. Amino acids: CASSEPTGQVSYGYTF.

This clonotype was observed a few times. A single base separates this from a much larger clone, so it may be a read error. V gene TRBV7-8 combines with J gene TRBJ2-1, with TRBD2 matching over 7 bases. The germline V gene encodes CDR1 SGHVS and CDR2 FQNEAQ. V shed 4 bases and J 7 bases; nucleotides not matched to a gene: 7. This CDR3 has 14 amino acids. The CDR3 coding sequence is TGTGCCAGCAGCTCAAATTACGGGGGGAATGAGCAGTTCTTC. Translating gives CASSSNYGGNEQFF.

This clonotype was detected a few times. The V call is TRBV5-1, the J call TRBJ2-1; TRBD2 agrees at 9 bases. Germline V gene data show CDR1 as SGHRS and CDR2 as YFSETQ. The V gene end was trimmed by 1 base and the J gene end by 6 bases; junction bases not matched to a gene: 8. The CDR3 consists of 16 residues. The CDR3 region has the DNA TGCGCCAGCAGCTTGAGTGTAGCGGGAGAGGTCAATGAGCAGTTCTTC. This encodes CASSLSVAGEVNEQFF. The entire variable domain, with the rest obtained from reference TRBV5-1 and TRBJ2-1, is as follows: KAGVTQTPRYLIKTRGQQVTLSCSPISGHRSVSWYQQTPGQGLQFLFEYFSETQRNKGNFPGRFSGRQFSNSRSEMNVSTLELGDSALYLCASSLSVAGEVNEQFFGPGTRLTVL.

The chain combines TRBV7-2 with TRBJ2-1, with 8 bases identical to TRBD2. The V gene's germline CDR1 is SGHTA and CDR2 FQGNSA. This CDR3 has 18 amino acids. J gave up 1 base and V 4 bases, and 12 bases lay outside the gene matches. CDR3 region: CASSSREGRVGSYNEQFF. CDR3 nucleotides: TGTGCCAGCAGCTCCCGGGAGGGAAGGGTAGGTTCCTACAATGAGCAGTTCTTC.

This rearrangement joins TRBV18 to TRBJ2-3, with 10 bases identical to TRBD2. Trimming at V came to 2 bases and at J to 0 bases, leaving 5 bases not matched to a gene. The germline gives CDR1 KGHSH, CDR2 LQKENI. The CDR3 runs 17 residues. CDR3 amino acids: CASSPWPSGGSTDTQYF. The CDR3 coding sequence is TGTGCCAGCTCACCATGGCCTAGCGGGGGAAGCACAGATACGCAGTATTTT.

At least ten counts were recorded for this clonotype. The chain employs TRBV9 and TRBJ2-5; possibly TRBD2 for D (5 bases). V was pared by 0 bases and J by 0 bases, with 6 bases between. This CDR3 has 14 amino acids. Germline CDR1 and CDR2: SGDLS and YYNGEE. CDR3 coding DNA: TGTGCCAGCAGCGTAGGCGGGTACCAAGAGACCCAGTACTTC. Amino acid sequence: CASSVGGYQETQYF.

This clonotype was seen more than once but under ten times. The V and J genes are TRBV7-6 and TRBJ2-1, with D maybe TRBD2 (7 bases). V was clipped by 1 base and J by 12 bases, with 16 bases between them. The germline gives CDR1 SGHVS, CDR2 FNYEAQ. The CDR3 is 14 residues long. The CDR3 sequence: CASSLVLGGRGQFF. The CDR3 DNA reads as TGTGCCAGCAGCTTAGTACTCGGGGGGCGGGGGCAGTTCTTC.

V is TRBV20-1 and J is TRBJ1-1; 7 positions agree with TRBD1. V was clipped by 0 bases and J by 1 base; unmatched bases: 5. The CDR3 length is 15 residues. Germline V lookup: CDR1 DFQATT, CDR2 SNEGSKA (reference sequence). CDR3 in amino acids: CSARDSRQGNTEAFF. The CDR3 DNA follows: TGCAGTGCTAGAGACTCACGACAGGGGAACACTGAAGCTTTCTTT.

In the case of this clonotype: Likely a read error: the CDR3 ends without its conserved phenylalanine or tryptophan. This rearrangement joins TRBV5-1 to TRBJ2-1, with D uncertain. V lost 0 bases to trimming and J lost 7 bases, with 2 bases between them. This CDR3 spans 11 amino acids. The germline V gene encodes CDR1 SGHRS and CDR2 YFSETQ. The CDR3 spells CASSLENEQFC. The DNA for the CDR3 is TGCGCCAGCAGCTTGGAGAATGAGCAGTTCTGC.

This clonotype was seen more than once but under ten times. Being one base from a much bigger clone, this may be a read error. The chain has TRBV10-3 and TRBJ2-1, with a weak D call TRBD2 (5 bases). The germline gives CDR1 ENHRY, CDR2 SYGVKD. The CDR3 covers 14 residues. The CDR3 coding sequence is TGTGCCATCAGGGGAGACCAATCCTACAATGGGCAGTTCTTC. Amino acids: CAIRGDQSYNGQFF.

The rearrangement joins TRBV28 to TRBJ1-2; D not certain. Germline V lookup: CDR1 MDHEN, CDR2 SYDVKM. Trimming removed 1 base from V and 8 bases from J, with 20 bases in between. The CDR3 contains 16 residues. The CDR3 DNA follows: TGTGCCAGCAGTTTATCTGATCCGGGCGCCCGGATGGGCTACACCTTC. It is translated as CASSLSDPGARMGYTF.

On this clonotype: An end of the junction does not agree with germline; a read error may underlie this. For the CDR3, the DNA is TGTGACAGCAGCTCTGGGACTGGAGTAGGCGGCTACACCTTC. Translation gives CDSSSGTGVGGYTF. The chain links TRBV7-9 to TRBJ1-2; tentative D call: TRBD1 (5 bases). The V gene's germline CDR1 is SEHNR and CDR2 FQNEAQ (reference sequence). The CDR3 is 14 residues long.

This clonotype was counted only a few times. V gene TRBV7-2 combines with J gene TRBJ2-3, with 9 bases matching TRBD2. Germline V gene data show CDR1 as SGHTA and CDR2 as FQGNSA. After removal of 3 bases from V and 1 base from J, the junction contained 5 bases not matched to a gene. The CDR3 length is 16 residues. The DNA for the CDR3 is TGTGCCAGCAGCTTGTCGGCGGGGGGGCGCACAGATACGCAGTATTTT. It yields the protein CASSLSAGGRTDTQYF.

This clonotype was recorded only once. The chain employs TRBV11-2 and TRBJ1-6; TRBD1 agrees at 10 bases. The length of the CDR3 is 15 residues. The germline V gene encodes CDR1 SGHAT and CDR2 FQNNGV. V was pared by 2 bases and J by 11 bases, with 6 bases of the junction left unmatched. The CDR3 DNA reads TGTGCCAGCAGCTTACAGGGACAGGGGTATCCACCCCTCCACTTT. Translation: CASSLQGQGYPPLHF.

The J gene is TRBJ2-1, the V gene TRBV4-1; weak D call: TRBD2 (6 bases). The CDR3 contains 15 residues. CDR1 is MGHRA, CDR2 YSYEKL, per germline. V was clipped by 0 bases and J by 16 bases, with 22 bases between them. As DNA, the CDR3 is TGCGCCAGCAGCCAAGATTACCAGGCCCCGGGACTTGACTTCTTC. It translates to CASSQDYQAPGLDFF.

The gene calls are TRBV10-3 and TRBJ1-6; TRBD1 might be the D (6 bases). V was trimmed by 3 bases and J by 6 bases, leaving 9 bases between them. This CDR3 spans 14 amino acids. From germline, CDR1 is ENHRY and CDR2 SYGVKD. CDR3 nucleotides: TGTGCCATCAGTGAACAGGGAGCTAATTCACCCCTCCACTTT. This encodes CAISEQGANSPLHF.

Here the CDR3 DNA reads TGCGCCAGCAGCCAAGAAGGCGGGACCCAACGCACTGAAGCTTTCTTT. Translated, it gives CASSQEGGTQRTEAFF. The chain has TRBV4-1 and TRBJ1-1; D is possibly TRBD1 (5 bases). This CDR3 is 16 amino acids long. Germline V gene lookup returns CDR1 MGHRA and CDR2 YSYEKL. With 0 bases removed from V and 4 bases from J, the gap between germline ends came to 15 bases.

This chain connects TRBV7-9 to TRBJ2-4; D remains ambiguous. Germline CDR1 is SEHNR and CDR2 is FQNEAQ (reference sequence). Trimming stripped 5 bases from V and 3 bases from J, with 11 bases between. This CDR3 is built from 14 residues. The chain's CDR3 is CASSPTPIKNIQYF. In DNA, the CDR3 is TGTGCCAGCAGCCCCACCCCGATCAAAAACATTCAGTACTTC.